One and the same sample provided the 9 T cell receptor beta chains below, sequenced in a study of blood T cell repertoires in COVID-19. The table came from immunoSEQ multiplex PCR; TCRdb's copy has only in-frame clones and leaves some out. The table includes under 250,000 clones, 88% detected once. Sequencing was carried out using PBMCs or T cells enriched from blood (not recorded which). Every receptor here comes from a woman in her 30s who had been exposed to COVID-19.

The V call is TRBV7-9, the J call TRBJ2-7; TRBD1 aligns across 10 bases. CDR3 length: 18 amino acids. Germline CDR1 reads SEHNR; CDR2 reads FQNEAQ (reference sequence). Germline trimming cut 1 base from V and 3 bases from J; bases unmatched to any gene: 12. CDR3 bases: TGTGCCAGCAGCTTAGTGGCAACCGGGACAGGGGAAAGCTACGAGCAGTACTTC. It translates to CASSLVATGTGESYEQYF.

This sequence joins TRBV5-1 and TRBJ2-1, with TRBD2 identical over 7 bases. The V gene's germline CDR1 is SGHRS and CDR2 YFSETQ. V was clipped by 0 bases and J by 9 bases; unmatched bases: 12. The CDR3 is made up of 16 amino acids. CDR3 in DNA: TGCGCCAGCAGCTTGGCCGGGGGGTTAGGTACGGTTGAGCAGTTCTTC. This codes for CASSLAGGLGTVEQFF.

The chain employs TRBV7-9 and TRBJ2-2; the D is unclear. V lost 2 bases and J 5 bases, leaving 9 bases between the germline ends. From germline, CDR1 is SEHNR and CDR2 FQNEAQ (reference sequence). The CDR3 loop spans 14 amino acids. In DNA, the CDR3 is TGTGCCAGCAGCTTACTTGAAGAGACCGGGGAGCTGTTTTTT. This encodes CASSLLEETGELFF.

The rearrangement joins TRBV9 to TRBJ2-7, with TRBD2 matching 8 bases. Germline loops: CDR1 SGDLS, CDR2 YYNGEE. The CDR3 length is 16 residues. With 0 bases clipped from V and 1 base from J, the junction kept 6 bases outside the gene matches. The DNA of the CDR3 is TGTGCCAGCAGCGTAGGGGCGGGAGGAGGGTCCTACGAGCAGTACTTC. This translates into CASSVGAGGGSYEQYF.

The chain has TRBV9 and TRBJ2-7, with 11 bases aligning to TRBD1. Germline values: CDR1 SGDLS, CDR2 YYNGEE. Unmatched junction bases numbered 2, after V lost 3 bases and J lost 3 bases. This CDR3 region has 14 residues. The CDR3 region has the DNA TGTGCCAGCAGCGAGGGGACAGGGGGCTACGAGCAGTACTTC. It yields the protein CASSEGTGGYEQYF.

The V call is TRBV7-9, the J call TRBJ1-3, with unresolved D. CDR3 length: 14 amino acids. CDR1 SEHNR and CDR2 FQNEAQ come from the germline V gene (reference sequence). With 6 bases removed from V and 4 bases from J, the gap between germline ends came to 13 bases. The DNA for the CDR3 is TGTGCCAGCAGAGGGCCGGGGAACGGAAACACCATATATTTT. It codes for CASRGPGNGNTIYF.

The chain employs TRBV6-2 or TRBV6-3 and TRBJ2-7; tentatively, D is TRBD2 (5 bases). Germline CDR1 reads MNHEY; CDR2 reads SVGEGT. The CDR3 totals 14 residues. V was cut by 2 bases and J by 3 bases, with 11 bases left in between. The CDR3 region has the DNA TGTGCCAGCAGTTACGGCGGGTTCGGCTACGAGCAGTACTTC. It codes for CASSYGGFGYEQYF.

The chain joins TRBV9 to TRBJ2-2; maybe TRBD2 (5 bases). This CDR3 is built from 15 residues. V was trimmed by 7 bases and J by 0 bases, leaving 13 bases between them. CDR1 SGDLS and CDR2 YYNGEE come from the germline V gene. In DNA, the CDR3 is TGTGCCAGCGGAGAGCAGGACTCGAACACCGGGGAGCTGTTTTTT. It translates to CASGEQDSNTGELFF. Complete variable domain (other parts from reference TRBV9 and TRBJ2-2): DSGVTQTPKHLITATGQRVTLRCSPRSGDLSVYWYQQSLDQGLQFLIQYYNGEERAKGNILERFSAQQFPDLHSELNLSSLELGDSALYFCASGEQDSNTGELFFGEGSRLTVL.

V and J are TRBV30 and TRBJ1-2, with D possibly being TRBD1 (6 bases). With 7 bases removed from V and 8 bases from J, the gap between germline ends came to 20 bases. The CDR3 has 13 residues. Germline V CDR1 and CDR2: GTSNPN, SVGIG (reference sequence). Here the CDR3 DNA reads TGTGCCTCCACCGGGGGGACACTCCCAGGCTACACCTTC. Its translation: CASTGGTLPGYTF.